This is a list of T cell receptor beta chains from one sample in a study of blood T cell repertoires in COVID-19. Libraries were prepared by immunoSEQ multiplex PCR; TCRdb keeps only in-frame clonotypes and omits some of them. Of 72,000 or so clones listed, more than 75% are singletons. Sequences were obtained from peripheral blood. The receptors come from an older woman with acute or convalescent COVID-19. Each CDR3 is given with its conserved first and last residue. D genes are given only for firm matches. Part of the rows lack a size; the others show once, few, many or a class for expanded clones.

d_gene: .; v_gene: TRBV19; j_gene: TRBJ1-5; abundance: .; CDR3nt: TGTGCCAGTAGTCTCCGGGTAAGCAATCAGCCCCAGCATTTT; CDR3aa: CASSLRVSNQPQHF
d_gene: TRBD2; v_gene: TRBV3-1/TRBV3-2; j_gene: TRBJ2-1; abundance: .; CDR3nt: TGTGCCAGCAGCCAAGATGCGACTAGCTTTGACAATGAGCAGTTCTTC; CDR3aa: CASSQDATSFDNEQFF
d_gene: TRBD1; v_gene: TRBV2; j_gene: TRBJ1-4; abundance: .; CDR3nt: TGTGCCAGCAACGGACAGGGGCCAGGGCAAAATGAAAAACTGTTTTTT; CDR3aa: CASNGQGPGQNEKLFF
d_gene: .; v_gene: TRBV5-6; j_gene: TRBJ1-6; abundance: once; CDR3nt: TGTGCCAGCAGCTTGATAAATTCACCCCTCCACTTT; CDR3aa: CASSLINSPLHF
d_gene: TRBD2; v_gene: TRBV5-5; j_gene: TRBJ2-3; abundance: .; CDR3nt: TGTGCCAGCAGCTTGATTAGCGGGCGCACAGATACGCAGTATTTT; CDR3aa: CASSLISGRTDTQYF
d_gene: TRBD2; v_gene: TRBV9; j_gene: TRBJ2-5; abundance: .; CDR3nt: TGTGCCAGCAGCTCACGGGGGGAAATTGGGACCCAGTACTTC; CDR3aa: CASSSRGEIGTQYF
d_gene: TRBD2; v_gene: TRBV19; j_gene: TRBJ2-4; abundance: .; CDR3nt: TGTGCCAGTACCCCCGGGGGGGGGCTAGCCAAAAACATTCAGTACTTC; CDR3aa: CASTPGGGLAKNIQYF
d_gene: .; v_gene: TRBV29-1; j_gene: TRBJ1-2; abundance: .; CDR3nt: TGCAGCGTTGAAGTCCGGACAGACTATGGCTACACCTTC; CDR3aa: CSVEVRTDYGYTF
d_gene: .; v_gene: TRBV5-1; j_gene: TRBJ1-1; abundance: .; CDR3nt: TGCGCCAGCAGCCCGCCGACAGCGAACACTGAAGCTTTCTTT; CDR3aa: CASSPPTANTEAFF
d_gene: TRBD1; v_gene: TRBV7-9; j_gene: TRBJ2-7; abundance: few; CDR3nt: TGTGCCAGCAGCTTCGGACAGGGCTCCTACGAGCAGTACTTC; CDR3aa: CASSFGQGSYEQYF
d_gene: TRBD2; v_gene: TRBV19; j_gene: TRBJ2-4; abundance: .; CDR3nt: TGTGCCAGTAGTACCCGACGAGCGGGGGGGTTTTCGTTCAACTACTTC; CDR3aa: CASSTRRAGGFSFNYF
d_gene: .; v_gene: TRBV3-1/TRBV3-2; j_gene: TRBJ2-5; abundance: .; CDR3nt: TGTGCCAGCAGCCAAATTCGGGCAGGGGAGACCCAGTACTTC; CDR3aa: CASSQIRAGETQYF
d_gene: .; v_gene: TRBV6-4; j_gene: TRBJ1-6; abundance: .; CDR3nt: TGTGCCAGCAGTTACAGGGTGGGTCCGCAGGGCTCACCCCTCCACTTT; CDR3aa: CASSYRVGPQGSPLHF
d_gene: TRBD1; v_gene: TRBV6-5; j_gene: TRBJ2-7; abundance: .; CDR3nt: TGTGCCAGCAGTCGGTCCCCGGGACAGGGCTTCTCGGAGTACTTC; CDR3aa: CASSRSPGQGFSEYF
d_gene: TRBD1; v_gene: TRBV19; j_gene: TRBJ1-2; abundance: .; CDR3nt: TGTGCCAGTAGTAAGGGGACAGGGGCCGGCTATGGCTACACCTTC; CDR3aa: CASSKGTGAGYGYTF
d_gene: TRBD1; v_gene: TRBV7-2; j_gene: TRBJ2-1; abundance: .; CDR3nt: TGTGCCAGCAGCTTAGAAGGGACAGGGAGTTTCGATGAGCAGTTCTTC; CDR3aa: CASSLEGTGSFDEQFF
d_gene: .; v_gene: TRBV21-1; j_gene: TRBJ1-2; abundance: .; CDR3nt: TGTGCCAGCGCTCCGATGGGGCTTTCTAACTATGGCTACACCTTC; CDR3aa: CASAPMGLSNYGYTF
d_gene: .; v_gene: TRBV2; j_gene: TRBJ2-7; abundance: .; CDR3nt: TGTGCCAGCAGTCAACAGGGTTTGAGCTCCTACGAGCAGTACTTC; CDR3aa: CASSQQGLSSYEQYF
d_gene: .; v_gene: TRBV3-1/TRBV3-2; j_gene: TRBJ2-5; abundance: .; CDR3nt: TGTGCCAGCAGCCAAGCCCAATTCCAAGAGACCCAGTACTTC; CDR3aa: CASSQAQFQETQYF
d_gene: TRBD1; v_gene: TRBV2; j_gene: TRBJ1-4; abundance: .; CDR3nt: TGTGCCAGCAGAGGGACAGCCGAAACAACTAATGAAAAACTGTTTTTT; CDR3aa: CASRGTAETTNEKLFF
d_gene: .; v_gene: TRBV10-3; j_gene: TRBJ1-2; abundance: .; CDR3nt: TGTGCCATCAGCACAGGGAACTATGGCTACACCTTC; CDR3aa: CAISTGNYGYTF
d_gene: TRBD1; v_gene: TRBV9; j_gene: TRBJ1-2; abundance: .; CDR3nt: TGTGCCAGCAGCGTAGTGAAAGGGGACAGGGGGCAGAACTATGGCTACACCTTC; CDR3aa: CASSVVKGDRGQNYGYTF
d_gene: .; v_gene: TRBV11-3; j_gene: TRBJ2-7; abundance: .; CDR3nt: TGTGCCAGCAGTCAGAAAAGTGGGCTTGGCGAGCAGTACTTC; CDR3aa: CASSQKSGLGEQYF
d_gene: .; v_gene: TRBV2; j_gene: TRBJ1-2; abundance: .; CDR3nt: TGTGCCAGCAGTGGTGAGGGTAGCTATGGCTACACCTTC; CDR3aa: CASSGEGSYGYTF
d_gene: TRBD2; v_gene: TRBV5-1; j_gene: TRBJ2-4; abundance: .; CDR3nt: TGCGCCAGCAGCCTTAGCGGGGACGGAAACATTCAGTACTTC; CDR3aa: CASSLSGDGNIQYF
d_gene: .; v_gene: TRBV27; j_gene: TRBJ1-5; abundance: .; CDR3nt: TGTGCCAGCAGTTTATCGTCATCAGGGCCCCAGCATTTT; CDR3aa: CASSLSSSGPQHF
d_gene: TRBD1; v_gene: TRBV30; j_gene: TRBJ1-1; abundance: .; CDR3nt: TGTGCCTGGATTAGCGATCCGGGACAGGGAGGTTTGGTGGCCACTGAAGCTTTCTTT; CDR3aa: CAWISDPGQGGLVATEAFF
d_gene: .; v_gene: TRBV7-8; j_gene: TRBJ2-7; abundance: .; CDR3nt: TGTGCCAGCAGCTTAGGGAATGGGTTGGGCAGGGTGACCTACGAGCAGTACTTC; CDR3aa: CASSLGNGLGRVTYEQYF
d_gene: .; v_gene: TRBV11-2; j_gene: TRBJ1-1; abundance: .; CDR3nt: TGTGCCAGCAGCTTAGATTACAGTAACACTGAAGCTTTCTTT; CDR3aa: CASSLDYSNTEAFF
d_gene: TRBD2; v_gene: TRBV4-1; j_gene: TRBJ2-1; abundance: .; CDR3nt: TGCGCCAGCAGCCAAGAGGTAGCGGGGGGGCCTGTGGATGAGCAGTTCTTC; CDR3aa: CASSQEVAGGPVDEQFF
d_gene: .; v_gene: TRBV27; j_gene: TRBJ1-5; abundance: .; CDR3nt: TGTGCCAGCAGTTTCCCGGGGCAGCCCCAGCATTTT; CDR3aa: CASSFPGQPQHF
d_gene: .; v_gene: TRBV7-8; j_gene: TRBJ2-1; abundance: once; CDR3nt: TGTGCCAGCAGCTTGGGGGGCTCCTACAATGAGCAGTTCTTC; CDR3aa: CASSLGGSYNEQFF
d_gene: TRBD1; v_gene: TRBV19; j_gene: TRBJ2-4; abundance: .; CDR3nt: TGTGCCAGTAGCCCTCAGACAGGGGGCCACATTCAGTACTTC; CDR3aa: CASSPQTGGHIQYF
d_gene: .; v_gene: TRBV4-2; j_gene: TRBJ1-2; abundance: .; CDR3nt: TGTGCCAGCAGCCAAGATCGCTATGGCTACACCTTC; CDR3aa: CASSQDRYGYTF
d_gene: TRBD1; v_gene: TRBV7-2; j_gene: TRBJ2-7; abundance: .; CDR3nt: TGTGCCAGCAGCCCCAGACAGGGGAGCCGGACCGAGCAGTACTTC; CDR3aa: CASSPRQGSRTEQYF
d_gene: .; v_gene: TRBV7-8; j_gene: TRBJ1-1; abundance: .; CDR3nt: TGTGCCAGCAGCTGGAACAGGGTCGAAGCTTTCTTT; CDR3aa: CASSWNRVEAFF
d_gene: TRBD1; v_gene: TRBV4-1; j_gene: TRBJ1-6; abundance: few; CDR3nt: TGCGCCAGCAGCCAATTGACAGGGGACCTAGACTCACCCCTCCACTTT; CDR3aa: CASSQLTGDLDSPLHF
d_gene: TRBD1; v_gene: TRBV5-1; j_gene: TRBJ1-1; abundance: .; CDR3nt: TGCGCCAGCAGCTTGGGACAGGGGAGGAACACTGAAGCTTTCTTT; CDR3aa: CASSLGQGRNTEAFF
d_gene: TRBD2; v_gene: TRBV27; j_gene: TRBJ2-1; abundance: .; CDR3nt: TGTGCCAGCAGTTTTGGGGCCCTAGCGGGGGGCCAGCAGTTCTTC; CDR3aa: CASSFGALAGGQQFF
d_gene: TRBD1; v_gene: TRBV6-5; j_gene: TRBJ2-2; abundance: .; CDR3nt: TGTGCCAGCAGAAGGGACAGATACACCGGGGAGCTGTTTTTT; CDR3aa: CASRRDRYTGELFF
d_gene: TRBD2; v_gene: TRBV4-1; j_gene: TRBJ2-5; abundance: .; CDR3nt: TGCGCCAGCAGCACCCGGGCTAGCGGGGGGGCCCGGGAGACCCAGTACTTC; CDR3aa: CASSTRASGGARETQYF
d_gene: .; v_gene: TRBV12-3/TRBV12-4; j_gene: TRBJ2-3; abundance: .; CDR3nt: TGTGCCAGCAGTTTGGCCAGCACAGATACGCAGTATTTT; CDR3aa: CASSLASTDTQYF
d_gene: .; v_gene: TRBV23-1; j_gene: TRBJ1-2; abundance: .; CDR3nt: TGCGCCAGCAGTCAATCTGGCAGGGACTATGGCTACACCTTC; CDR3aa: CASSQSGRDYGYTF
d_gene: TRBD1; v_gene: TRBV2; j_gene: TRBJ1-5; abundance: .; CDR3nt: TGTGCCAGCAGTGTTGGGGTGGACAGGGAGAGCAATCAGCCCCAGCATTTT; CDR3aa: CASSVGVDRESNQPQHF
d_gene: .; v_gene: TRBV10-3; j_gene: TRBJ1-5; abundance: .; CDR3nt: TGTGCCATCAACCACGACAGGAATCAGCCCCAGCATTTT; CDR3aa: CAINHDRNQPQHF
d_gene: TRBD2; v_gene: TRBV5-4; j_gene: TRBJ2-5; abundance: .; CDR3nt: TGTGCCAGCAGCTTGGAGGGAGGCGGGGGAGAGACCCAGTACTTC; CDR3aa: CASSLEGGGGETQYF